What follows is one T cell receptor beta chain and its context. The sample belongs to a study of CD8 T cells in Susac syndrome. The authors sequenced TCR beta from blood CD8+ and CD4+ T cells. It was healthy donors who served as the controls, matched for age and sex. Negative isolation yielded CD8+ and CD4+ T cells; FACS enriched TEMRA cells. An input of about 0.45 to 1 ug of RNA was subjected to reverse transcription using random hexamers. It was immunoSEQ multiplex PCR that amplified TCR beta CDR3 across 54 Vbeta and 13 Jbeta. TCRdb processed the immunoSEQ multiplex PCR reads anew with MiXCR; each CDR3 protein has one entry. The table includes roughly 200,000 distinct CDR3 sequences, around 93% detected once. Germline V gives CDR1 DFQATT, CDR2 SNEGSKA (reference sequence). Germline trimming cut 5 bases from V and 2 bases from J; bases unmatched to any gene: 6. This CDR3 is 14 amino acids long.

The TCR originated in a human donor in good health. The chain has TRBV20-1 and TRBJ2-1, with 7 bases matching TRBD1. The sequencing input was CD4+ T cells from PBMCs. CDR3 DNA sequence: TGCAGTGCTGAAGGGGGACAGCCCTACAATGAGCAGTTCTTC. It yields the protein CSAEGGQPYNEQFF.